Included here is one TCR beta chain sequence, with context. Method: immunoSEQ multiplex PCR; TCRdb's copy keeps in-frame clones and lacks some. The profile shows roughly 100,000 clones, 70% to 90% of them singletons. Time point in this sample: peripheral blood 6 weeks after treatment start. Germline CDR1 reads SGHTA; CDR2 reads FQGTGA. Unmatched junction bases numbered 5, after V lost 6 bases and J lost 4 bases. The CDR3 length is 15 residues. The data are from a study of PD-L1 blockade in urothelial cancer. This TCR derives from a man in his 70s with urothelial cancer. The chain joins TRBV7-3 to TRBJ2-2; 10 nucleotides agree with TRBD2. This specimen consisted of PBMCs, obtained around atezolizumab (anti-PD-L1) treatment. The CDR3 is CASSRERGGTGELFF. The CDR3 DNA reads TGTGCCAGCAGTCGGGAGCGGGGGGGCACCGGGGAGCTGTTTTTT.